Presented here are 6 T cell receptor beta chains from one specimen sequenced in a study of cytomegalovirus exposure and HLA in healthy donors (dated 2017 in TCRdb). The library was produced with the immunoSEQ multiplex PCR assay. The multiplex PCR relied on a mix of 60 forward primers for TCR Vbeta segments and 13 reverse primers for TCR Jbeta segments. TCRdb stores this immuneACCESS table with in-frame sequences only. Part of the clones is absent; in the studies checked, under half of the shortfall reflects unresolved V genes, and no reason is known for the rest. This sample gives under 200,000 clones in total; about three quarters of them show up just once. The ten biggest clones cover more than 12% of the sample. The sample comprised PBMCs. The receptors were gathered from a man aged 50 to 59 in good health and CMV-seropositive.

This sequence joins TRBV19 and TRBJ1-2, with D tentatively TRBD1 (6 bases). Germline CDR1 LNHDA, CDR2 SQIVND (reference sequence). The CDR3 extends over 13 amino acids. V lost 6 bases to trimming and J lost 5 bases, with 13 bases between them. Written as DNA, the CDR3 is TGTGCCAGTAGCAGAGGGGGTTGGTATGGCTACACCTTC. Protein product: CASSRGGWYGYTF.

This clone was observed a single time. The chain is built from TRBV18 and TRBJ2-5; 7 bases fit TRBD2. Germline trimming cut 4 bases from V and 5 bases from J; bases unmatched to any gene: 4. Germline V gives CDR1 KGHSH, CDR2 LQKENI. The CDR3 covers 13 residues. For the CDR3, the DNA is TGTGCCAGCTCACGGGGAGGGCCGGAGACCCAGTACTTC. Amino acid sequence: CASSRGGPETQYF.

The gene calls are TRBV7-9 and TRBJ1-1; the match to TRBD1 covers 7 bases. The V gene end was trimmed by 10 bases and the J gene end by 3 bases; junction bases not matched to a gene: 17. The germline CDR1 and CDR2 sequences are SEHNR and FQNEAQ (reference sequence). The CDR3 extends over 16 amino acids. CDR3 coding DNA: TGTGCCACCGGGGTCGAGGCAGGGGGATGGGACACTGAAGCTTTCTTT. This translates into CATGVEAGGWDTEAFF.

This rearrangement joins TRBV29-1 to TRBJ1-4; D perhaps matches TRBD1 (5 bases). There are 13 residues in the CDR3. V was trimmed by 5 bases and J by 3 bases, leaving 10 bases between them. Germline-derived CDR1 and CDR2 are SQVTM and ANQGSEA. The CDR3 DNA reads TGCAGCGTTCAGGGCGGACCTAATGAAAAACTGTTTTTT. This sequence encodes CSVQGGPNEKLFF.

The chain links TRBV6-6 to TRBJ2-1; maybe TRBD2 (5 bases). V dropped 5 bases and J dropped 6 bases, with 14 bases sitting between them. The germline CDR1 and CDR2 sequences are MNHNY and SVGAGI (reference sequence). The CDR3 runs 14 residues. This CDR3 reads CASSVAPRGNEQFF. DNA of the CDR3: TGTGCCAGCAGTGTGGCACCCCGGGGCAATGAGCAGTTCTTC.

The rearrangement uses TRBV4-1 and TRBJ1-6, with 10 bases fitting TRBD1. J was trimmed by 0 bases and V by 1 base; bases with no gene match: 0. This CDR3 spans 17 amino acids. CDR1 MGHRA and CDR2 YSYEKL come from the germline V gene. CDR3 residues: CASSQGQGASYNSPLHF. In nucleotides, the CDR3 is TGCGCCAGCAGCCAAGGACAGGGGGCCTCCTATAATTCACCCCTCCACTTT.